Shown below are 25 T cell receptor beta chains from a single sample sequenced in a study of blood T cells in healthy people across ages. Together with a sample-barcoded 5' primer, a J-beta primer mix was included in a second PCR lasting about 7 to 12 cycles. TCRdb recomputed calls from the 5' RACE reads with MiXCR, one row per CDR3 protein. In the table there are about 1,500,000 distinct CDR3 sequences, about 40% of which are singletons. Source material: blood. All receptors derive from a young woman in good health.

CDR3 in DNA: TGTGCCAGCAGCCCCCCGGGACAGGGCACCTACGAGCAGTACTTC. This codes for CASSPPGQGTYEQYF. V gene TRBV12-3 or TRBV12-4 combines with J gene TRBJ2-7, with TRBD1 identical over 9 bases. This CDR3 comprises 15 residues. With V trimmed by 6 bases and J by 2 bases, 8 bases remained unmatched.

This clonotype has only a few counts. The chain uses TRBV5-5 and TRBJ2-1, with D perhaps given as TRBD1 or TRBD2 (5 bases each). This CDR3 comprises 16 residues. The germline gives CDR1 SGHKS, CDR2 YYEKEE (reference sequence). V was cut by 3 bases and J by 2 bases, with 15 bases left in between. The CDR3 loop reads CASSWGVQGAYNEQFF. CDR3 nucleotides: TGTGCCAGCAGCTGGGGTGTGCAGGGAGCCTACAATGAGCAGTTCTTC.

This clonotype was observed a single time. V usage is TRBV9 and J usage is TRBJ2-1; tentatively, D is TRBD2 (5 bases). Germline V lookup: CDR1 SGDLS, CDR2 YYNGEE. The CDR3 spans 17 residues. The V end lost 4 bases, the J end lost 8 bases, and 25 bases lay between the germline ends. The CDR3 protein is CASSPRSSGSLVHEQFF. For the CDR3, the DNA is TGTGCCAGCAGCCCCAGAAGCTCGGGGTCCCTTGTACATGAGCAGTTCTTC.

This clonotype showed up just once. The gene calls are TRBV20-1 and TRBJ2-1; TRBD2 matches at 10 bases. The CDR3 loop spans 14 amino acids. Germline-derived CDR1 and CDR2 are DFQATT and SNEGSKA (reference sequence). Unmatched junction bases numbered 8, after V lost 5 bases and J lost 7 bases. CDR3 sequence (DNA): TGCAGTGCTTACCTAGCGGGAGTACGGAATGAGCAGTTCTTC. Translation gives CSAYLAGVRNEQFF.

This clonotype was recorded a few times. This chain uses TRBV7-6 with TRBJ2-1, with TRBD2 identical over 11 bases. Germline lookup yields CDR1 SGHVS and CDR2 FNYEAQ. The CDR3 spans 18 residues. V dropped 1 base and J dropped 2; count of bases not matched to a gene: 7. The CDR3 coding sequence is TGTGCCAGCAGCTTAGTTCCTAGCGGGAGGACTACCTACAATGAGCAGTTCTTC. It codes for CASSLVPSGRTTYNEQFF.

This clonotype was seen just once. The CDR3 reads CASSQGPALYTF. The CDR3 DNA reads as TGTGCCAGCAGCCAGGGCCCTGCCCTCTACACCTTC. The chain combines TRBV14 with TRBJ1-2; D not resolved. Germline V lookup: CDR1 SGHDN, CDR2 FVKESK. The CDR3 runs to 12 residues. V was shortened by 3 bases and J by 10 bases, with 12 bases between the two germline ends.

The chain recombines TRBV20-1 with TRBJ2-4; 9 nucleotides line up with TRBD2. The CDR3 sequence is 15 residues long. Trimming cost V 3 bases and J 2 bases; bases outside gene matches: 5. Germline V gene lookup returns CDR1 DFQATT and CDR2 SNEGSKA (reference sequence). The CDR3 reads CSARREGGTKNIQYF. In nucleotides, the CDR3 is TGCAGTGCTAGGCGGGAGGGCGGGACCAAAAACATTCAGTACTTC.

The chain uses TRBV27 and TRBJ1-5; D remains unclear. This CDR3 has 14 residues. The germline CDR1 and CDR2 sequences are MNHEY and SMNVEV (reference sequence). V lost 2 bases, J lost 7 bases, and 12 bases lay in between. CDR3 sequence: CASSLLPPGQPQHF. CDR3 nucleotides: TGTGCCAGCAGTTTACTCCCCCCGGGCCAGCCCCAGCATTTT.

This clonotype was counted a few times. V gene TRBV7-2 combines with J gene TRBJ2-7; D gene uncertain. The length of the CDR3 is 14 residues. The V and J ends lost 1 base and 6 bases respectively, with 13 bases between them. Germline V lookup: CDR1 SGHTA, CDR2 FQGNSA. CDR3 amino acids: CASSLEVIRSEQYF. The DNA for the CDR3 is TGTGCCAGCAGCTTAGAGGTAATCCGCAGCGAGCAGTACTTC.

This clonotype was detected only a few times. CDR3 protein: CSAKGRATDTQYF. The DNA of the CDR3 is TGCAGCGCCAAGGGCAGGGCAACAGATACGCAGTATTTT. This chain links TRBV29-1 with TRBJ2-3; possibly TRBD1 for D (5 bases). The V gene lost 7 bases and the J gene lost 3 bases, with 14 bases spanning the gap. Per the germline V gene, CDR1 is SQVTM and CDR2 is ANQGSEA. This CDR3 is 13 amino acids long.

This clonotype came up a few times. This may stem from a read error, because a much larger clone lies one nucleotide away. This sequence joins TRBV7-9 and TRBJ1-1; no clear D gene. Trimming removed 1 base from V and 4 bases from J, with 7 bases in between. Germline V gene lookup returns CDR1 SEHNR and CDR2 FQNEAQ (reference sequence). This CDR3 spans 13 amino acids. CDR3 sequence: CASSLEQITEAFF. CDR3 DNA sequence: TGTGCCAGCAGCTTAGAACAGATCACTGAAGCTTTCTTT.

The chain couples TRBV6-1 to TRBJ2-7; TRBD1 aligns across 7 bases. CDR3 size: 12 residues. With 9 bases clipped from V and 2 bases from J, the junction kept 4 bases outside the gene matches. Germline-derived CDR1 and CDR2 are MNHNS and SASEGT. This CDR3 is CASGDSTYEQYF. Written as DNA, the CDR3 is TGTGCCAGTGGGGACAGCACCTACGAGCAGTACTTC.

This clonotype was picked up one time. The chain couples TRBV5-1 to TRBJ2-7, with D possibly TRBD1 on 5 matching bases. The last part of the DNA fits TRBJ2-5 better; the J call may be wrong. The germline V gene encodes CDR1 SGHRS and CDR2 YFSETQ. CDR3 length equals 13 residues. The CDR3 reads CASSPDIWETQYF. The CDR3 bases are TGCGCCAGCAGCCCGGACATTTGGGAGACCCAGTACTTC.

V is TRBV5-6 and J is TRBJ2-5, with D unclear. This CDR3 has 14 amino acids. V was shortened by 1 base and J by 2 bases, with 9 bases between the two germline ends. Germline assignment: CDR1 SGHDT and CDR2 YYEEEE. The CDR3 DNA is TGTGCCAGCAGCTTGTTTCCACAGCAAGAGACCCAGTACTTC. This codes for CASSLFPQQETQYF.

This clonotype was observed a few times. The gene calls are TRBV5-1 and TRBJ2-5, with D perhaps matching TRBD1 (5 bases). V was pared by 7 bases and J by 11 bases, with 21 bases between. The germline CDR1 and CDR2 sequences are SGHRS and YFSETQ. This CDR3 has 13 amino acids. The CDR3: CASSGQEHNEQYF. CDR3 sequence (DNA): TGCGCCAGCTCAGGGCAGGAACACAATGAGCAGTACTTC.

The chain joins TRBV6-1 to TRBJ2-7; D uncertain. The assigned J gene may be wrong: the sequence end matches TRBJ2-5 better. The CDR3 runs to 12 residues. CDR1 and CDR2 (germline): MNHNS, SASEGT. CDR3 bases: TGTGCCAGCAGGGAGATTGAGGAGACCCAGTACTTC. Translation: CASREIEETQYF.

This clonotype has a handful of counts. The rearrangement joins TRBV20-1 to TRBJ2-5; D call uncertain. CDR1 and CDR2 from the germline V gene are DFQATT and SNEGSKA (reference sequence). This CDR3 is built from 10 residues. Trimming removed 5 bases at V and 5 bases at J, with 6 bases between. CDR3: CSALGETQYF. In DNA, the CDR3 is TGCAGTGCTCTCGGGGAGACCCAGTACTTC.

This clonotype has just a few counts. V and J are TRBV20-1 and TRBJ2-1, with a tentative D call TRBD2 (6 bases). The V gene's germline CDR1 is DFQATT and CDR2 SNEGSKA (reference sequence). This CDR3 has 14 residues. Trimming stripped 6 bases from V and 0 bases from J, with 12 bases between. The CDR3 reads CSADGRSSYNEQFF. In DNA form, the CDR3 reads TGCAGTGCCGACGGGAGAAGCTCCTACAATGAGCAGTTCTTC.

J is TRBJ2-5 and V is TRBV20-1, with 8 bases fitting TRBD1. V was pared by 6 bases and J by 4 bases, with 13 bases of the junction left unmatched. The CDR3 spans 15 residues. Germline V lookup: CDR1 DFQATT, CDR2 SNEGSKA (reference sequence). The CDR3 here is CSAPDSGGRGETQYF. In nucleotides, the CDR3 is TGCAGTGCCCCAGACTCAGGGGGCAGGGGAGAGACCCAGTACTTC.

V gene TRBV6-5 combines with J gene TRBJ1-2; 7 positions match TRBD1. The germline CDR1 and CDR2 sequences are MNHEY and SVGAGI. This CDR3 spans 14 amino acids. V was pared by 4 bases and J by 8 bases, with 10 bases of the junction left unmatched. Here the CDR3 DNA reads TGTGCCAGCAGTTCCGTACAGGGGCCTAGAGGCTACACCTTC. Translation gives CASSSVQGPRGYTF.

The V gene is TRBV15, the J gene TRBJ2-2, with 9 nucleotides matching TRBD1. The germline V gene encodes CDR1 LNHNV and CDR2 YYDKDF (reference sequence). CDR3 length: 18 amino acids. V shed 4 bases, J shed 1 base, and the junction held 10 bases outside the gene matches. CDR3 DNA sequence: TGTGCCACCAGCAAAAGTTTTTCGGGACAGGGGAACACCGGGGAGCTGTTTTTT. It codes for CATSKSFSGQGNTGELFF.

In its sample, this clonotype was seen many times. The chain employs TRBV27 and TRBJ2-5; D gene ambiguous. This CDR3 is built from 13 residues. V dropped 3 bases and J dropped 4 bases, with 9 bases sitting between them. Germline V gene data show CDR1 as MNHEY and CDR2 as SMNVEV (reference sequence). The CDR3 protein is CASSFSRLETQYF. As DNA, the CDR3 is TGTGCCAGCAGTTTCAGCAGATTAGAGACCCAGTACTTC.

This chain links TRBV6-6 with TRBJ2-1; D possibly corresponds to TRBD1 (5 bases). Germline V gene data show CDR1 as MNHNY and CDR2 as SVGAGI (reference sequence). There are 14 residues in the CDR3. Trimming left V 0 bases short and J 7 bases short, with 10 bases between. The CDR3 nucleotides are TGTGCCAGCAGTTACTCAGGGGAAGTGAATGAGCAGTTCTTC. The encoded protein is CASSYSGEVNEQFF.

The chain is built from TRBV25-1 and TRBJ2-7; D is possibly TRBD2 (5 bases). This CDR3 comprises 13 residues. Per germline, CDR1 MGHDK and CDR2 SYGVNS. Trimming took off 7 bases at V and 7 bases at J, with 17 bases between the two ends. The CDR3 is CASTQRANNEQYF. Here the CDR3 DNA reads TGTGCCAGCACCCAGAGGGCGAACAATGAGCAGTACTTC.

This clonotype was recorded a few times. The genes are TRBV9 and TRBJ2-1; TRBD2 aligns across 9 bases. Germline values: CDR1 SGDLS, CDR2 YYNGEE. The CDR3 loop spans 17 amino acids. With V trimmed by 4 bases and J by 1 base, 9 bases remained unmatched. CDR3 protein: CASSPIVTSGSYNEQFF. The CDR3 DNA reads TGTGCCAGCAGCCCCATCGTGACTAGCGGATCCTACAATGAGCAGTTCTTC.